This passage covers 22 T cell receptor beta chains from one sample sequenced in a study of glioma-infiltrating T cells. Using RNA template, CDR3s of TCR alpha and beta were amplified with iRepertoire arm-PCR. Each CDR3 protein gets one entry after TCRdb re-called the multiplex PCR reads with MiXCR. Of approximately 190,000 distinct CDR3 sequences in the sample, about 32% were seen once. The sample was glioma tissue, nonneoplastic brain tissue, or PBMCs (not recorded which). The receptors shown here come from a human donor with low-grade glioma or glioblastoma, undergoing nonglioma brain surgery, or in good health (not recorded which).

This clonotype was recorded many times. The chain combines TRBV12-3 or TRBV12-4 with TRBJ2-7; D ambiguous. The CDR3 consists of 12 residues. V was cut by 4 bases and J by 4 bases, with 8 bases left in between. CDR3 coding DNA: TGTGCCAGCAGTTCGGACGGGTACGAGCAGTACTTC. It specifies CASSSDGYEQYF.

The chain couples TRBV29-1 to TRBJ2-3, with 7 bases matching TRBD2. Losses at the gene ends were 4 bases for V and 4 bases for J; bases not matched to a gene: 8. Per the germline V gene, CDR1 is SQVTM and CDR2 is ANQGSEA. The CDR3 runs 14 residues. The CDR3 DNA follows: TGCAGCGTTGGGGCGGGAGACCTTCCAGATACGCAGTATTTT. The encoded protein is CSVGAGDLPDTQYF.

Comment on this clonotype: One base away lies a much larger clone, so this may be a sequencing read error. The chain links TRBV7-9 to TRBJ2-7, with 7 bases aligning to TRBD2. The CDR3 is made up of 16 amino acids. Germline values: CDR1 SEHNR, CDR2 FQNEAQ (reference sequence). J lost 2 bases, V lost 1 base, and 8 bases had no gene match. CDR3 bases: TGTGCCAGCAGCTTAGTGGGGGGGACGGGGCCCTACGAGCAGTACTTC. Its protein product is CASSLVGGTGPYEQYF.

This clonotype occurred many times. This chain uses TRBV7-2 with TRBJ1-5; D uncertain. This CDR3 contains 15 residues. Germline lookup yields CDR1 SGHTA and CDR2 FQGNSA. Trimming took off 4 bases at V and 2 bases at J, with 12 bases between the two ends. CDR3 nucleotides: TGTGCCAGCAGCTCCGGGGATAGGGGCAATCAGCCCCAGCATTTT. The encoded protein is CASSSGDRGNQPQHF.

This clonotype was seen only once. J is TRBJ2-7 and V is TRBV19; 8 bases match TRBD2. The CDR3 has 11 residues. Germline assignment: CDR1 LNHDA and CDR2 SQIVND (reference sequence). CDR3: CSTAGVYEQYF. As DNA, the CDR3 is TGTTCCACAGCGGGAGTCTACGAGCAGTACTTC.

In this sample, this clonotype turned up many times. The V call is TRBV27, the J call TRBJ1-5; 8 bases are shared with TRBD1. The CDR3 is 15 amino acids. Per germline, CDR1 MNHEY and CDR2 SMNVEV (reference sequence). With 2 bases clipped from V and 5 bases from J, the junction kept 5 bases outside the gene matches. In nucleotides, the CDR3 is TGTGCCAGCAGTTTAGCGGACAGGGTCGATCAGCCCCAGCATTTT. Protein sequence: CASSLADRVDQPQHF.

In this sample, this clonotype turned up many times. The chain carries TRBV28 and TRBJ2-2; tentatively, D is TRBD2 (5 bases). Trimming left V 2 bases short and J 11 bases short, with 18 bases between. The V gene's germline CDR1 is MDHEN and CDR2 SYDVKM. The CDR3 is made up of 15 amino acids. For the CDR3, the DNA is TGTGCCAGCAGTTTACTAGGAGGTACCGGAGTTGAGCTGTTTTTT. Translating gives CASSLLGGTGVELFF.

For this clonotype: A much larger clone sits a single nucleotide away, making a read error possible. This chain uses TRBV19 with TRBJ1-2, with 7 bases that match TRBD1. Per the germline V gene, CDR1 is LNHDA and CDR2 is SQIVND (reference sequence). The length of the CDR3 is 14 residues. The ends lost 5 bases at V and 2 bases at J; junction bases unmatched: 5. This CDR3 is CASSLLGQNYGYTF. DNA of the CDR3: TGTGCCAGTAGTCTCCTGGGACAGAACTATGGCTACACCTTC.

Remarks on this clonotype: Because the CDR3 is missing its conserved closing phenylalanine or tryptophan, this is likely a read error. This CDR3 reads CASSYDLGPYEQYL. The CDR3 region has the DNA TGTGCCAGCAGTTATGACTTGGGACCCTACGAGCAGTACCTC. J is TRBJ2-7 and V is TRBV6-6; D assignment may be TRBD1 or TRBD2 (5 bases each). Trimming left V 3 bases short and J 2 bases short, with 11 bases between. The V gene's germline CDR1 is MNHNY and CDR2 SVGAGI (reference sequence). CDR3 size: 14 residues.

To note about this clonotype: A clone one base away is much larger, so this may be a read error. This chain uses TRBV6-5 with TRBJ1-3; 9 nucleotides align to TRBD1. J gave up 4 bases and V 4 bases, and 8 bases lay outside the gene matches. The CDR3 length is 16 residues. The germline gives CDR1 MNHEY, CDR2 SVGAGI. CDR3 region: CASSFHWGTGGNTIYF. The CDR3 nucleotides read TGTGCCAGCAGTTTCCATTGGGGGACAGGGGGAAACACCATATATTTT.

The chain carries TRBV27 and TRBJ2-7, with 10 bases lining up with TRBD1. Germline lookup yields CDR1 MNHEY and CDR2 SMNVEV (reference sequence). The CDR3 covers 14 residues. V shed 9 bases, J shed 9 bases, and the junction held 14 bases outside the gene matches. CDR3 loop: CARSPGDRGTGQYF. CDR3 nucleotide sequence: TGTGCCAGAAGCCCGGGGGACAGGGGTACGGGGCAGTACTTC.

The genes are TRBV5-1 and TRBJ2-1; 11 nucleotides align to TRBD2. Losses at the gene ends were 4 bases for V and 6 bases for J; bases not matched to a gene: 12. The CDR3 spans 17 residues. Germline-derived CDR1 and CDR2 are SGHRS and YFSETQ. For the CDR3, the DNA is TGCGCCAGCAGCAATCCGGGACTAGCGGACAAGGGCAATGAGCAGTTCTTC. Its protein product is CASSNPGLADKGNEQFF.

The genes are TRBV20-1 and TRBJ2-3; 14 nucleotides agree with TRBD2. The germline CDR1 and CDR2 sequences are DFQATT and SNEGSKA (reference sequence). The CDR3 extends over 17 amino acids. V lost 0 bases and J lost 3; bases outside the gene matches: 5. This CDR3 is CSAREGTSGSGTDTQYF. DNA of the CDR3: TGCAGTGCTAGAGAAGGGACTAGCGGGAGTGGAACAGATACGCAGTATTTT.

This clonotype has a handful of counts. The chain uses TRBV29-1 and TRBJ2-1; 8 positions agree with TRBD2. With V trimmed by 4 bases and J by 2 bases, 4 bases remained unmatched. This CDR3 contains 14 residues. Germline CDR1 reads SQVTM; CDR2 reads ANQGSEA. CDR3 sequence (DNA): TGCAGCGTTGTCGCCGGGAGGGCCTACAATGAGCAGTTCTTC. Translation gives CSVVAGRAYNEQFF.

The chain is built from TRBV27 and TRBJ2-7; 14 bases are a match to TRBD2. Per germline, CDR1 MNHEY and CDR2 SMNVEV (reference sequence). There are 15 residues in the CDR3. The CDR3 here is CVSSFLTSGREEQYF. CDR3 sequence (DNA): TGTGTTAGCAGTTTCTTGACTAGCGGGAGGGAGGAGCAGTACTTC.

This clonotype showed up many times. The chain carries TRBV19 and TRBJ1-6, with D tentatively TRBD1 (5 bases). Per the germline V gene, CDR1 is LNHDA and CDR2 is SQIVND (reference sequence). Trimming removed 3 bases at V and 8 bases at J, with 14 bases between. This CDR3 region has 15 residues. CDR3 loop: CASSMQARVDSPLHF. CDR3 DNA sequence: TGTGCCAGTAGTATGCAAGCCAGGGTGGATTCACCCCTCCACTTT.

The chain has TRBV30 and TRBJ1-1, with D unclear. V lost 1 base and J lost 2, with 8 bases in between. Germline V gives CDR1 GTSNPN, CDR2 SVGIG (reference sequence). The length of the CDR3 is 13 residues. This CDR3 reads CAWSGSPNTEAFF. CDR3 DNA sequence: TGTGCCTGGAGTGGGAGCCCTAACACTGAAGCTTTCTTT.

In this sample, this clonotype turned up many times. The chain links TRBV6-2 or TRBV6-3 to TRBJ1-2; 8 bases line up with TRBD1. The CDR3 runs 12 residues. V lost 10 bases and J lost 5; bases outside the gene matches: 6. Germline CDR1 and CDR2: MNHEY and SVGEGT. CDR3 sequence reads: CATSGQDYGYTF. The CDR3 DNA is TGTGCCACCTCGGGACAGGATTATGGCTACACCTTC.

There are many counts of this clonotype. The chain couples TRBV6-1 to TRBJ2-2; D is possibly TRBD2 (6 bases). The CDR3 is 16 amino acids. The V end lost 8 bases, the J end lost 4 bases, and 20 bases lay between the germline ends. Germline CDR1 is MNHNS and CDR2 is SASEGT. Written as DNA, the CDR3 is TGTGCCAGCTCAGGAGGGCACCCCCGGGTCACCGGGGAGCTGTTTTTT. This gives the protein CASSGGHPRVTGELFF.

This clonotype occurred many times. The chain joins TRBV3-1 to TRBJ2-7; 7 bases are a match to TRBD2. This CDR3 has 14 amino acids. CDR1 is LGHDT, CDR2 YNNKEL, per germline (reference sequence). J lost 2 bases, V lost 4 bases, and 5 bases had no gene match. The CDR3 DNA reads TGTGCCAGCAGCCTTCAGCGGGGACCCTACGAGCAGTACTTC. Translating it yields CASSLQRGPYEQYF.

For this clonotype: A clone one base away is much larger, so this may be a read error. CDR3 nucleotide sequence: TGTGCCAGCAGTGTCCCGGGGGTCACTAGAGGCTACACCTTC. The encoded protein is CASSVPGVTRGYTF. The rearrangement links TRBV2 to TRBJ1-2; D is possibly TRBD1 (5 bases). The CDR3 extends over 14 amino acids. Looked up from germline, CDR1 is SNHLY and CDR2 is FYNNEI. V was shortened by 4 bases and J by 8 bases, with 17 bases between the two germline ends.

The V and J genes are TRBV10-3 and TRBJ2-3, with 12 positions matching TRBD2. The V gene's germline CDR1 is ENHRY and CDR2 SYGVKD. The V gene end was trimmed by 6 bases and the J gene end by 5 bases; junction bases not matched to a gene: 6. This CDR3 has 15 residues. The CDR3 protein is CAIRASGRAEDTQYF. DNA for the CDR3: TGTGCCATCAGGGCTAGCGGGAGGGCCGAAGATACGCAGTATTTT.